The TCR beta chain under discussion was sequenced for a study of blood T cell repertoires in COVID-19. The CDR3 extends over 15 amino acids. Germline CDR1 is MNHNS and CDR2 is SASEGT. Trimming cost V 0 bases and J 10 bases, with 16 bases left between them. The method was immunoSEQ multiplex PCR; TCRdb's version includes in-frame clones alone and lacks a portion of them. This table holds 160,000 or so clones, about 80% found once. This clonotype was obtained from an older man who had recovered from COVID-19. This chain links TRBV6-1 with TRBJ1-5, with D tentatively TRBD1 (6 bases). The sequenced sample was peripheral blood. CDR3 in amino acids: CASSEARGQTEPQHF. As DNA, the CDR3 is TGTGCCAGCAGTGAAGCCAGAGGACAGACTGAACCCCAGCATTTT.